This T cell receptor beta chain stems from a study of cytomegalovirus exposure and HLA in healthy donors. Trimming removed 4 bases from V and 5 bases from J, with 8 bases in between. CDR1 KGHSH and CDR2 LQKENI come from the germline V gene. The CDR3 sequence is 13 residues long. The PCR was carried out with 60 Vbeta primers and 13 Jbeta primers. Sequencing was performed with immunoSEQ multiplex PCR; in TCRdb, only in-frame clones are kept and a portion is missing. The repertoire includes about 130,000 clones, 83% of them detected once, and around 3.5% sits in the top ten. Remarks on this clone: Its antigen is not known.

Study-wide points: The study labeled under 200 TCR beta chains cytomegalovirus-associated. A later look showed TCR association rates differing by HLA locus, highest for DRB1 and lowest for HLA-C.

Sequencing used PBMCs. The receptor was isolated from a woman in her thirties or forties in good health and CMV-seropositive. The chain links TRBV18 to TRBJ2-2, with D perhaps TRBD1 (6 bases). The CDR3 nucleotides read TGTGCCAGCTCACGGCAGGGGACCGGGGAGCTGTTTTTT. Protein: CASSRQGTGELFF.